The entry below describes one TCR beta chain. What it recognizes is unknown. Sequencing was performed with immunoSEQ multiplex PCR; in TCRdb, only in-frame clones are kept and a portion is missing. This table holds approximately 200,000 clones, about two thirds found once. The record originates from a study of cytotoxic CD8 clonotypes in ibrutinib-treated CLL. General study findings and limits: Researchers report that baseline clonality outpaced age-matched healthy donors and tracked circulating CD8+ T-cell counts.

This receptor was identified in a human donor with chronic lymphocytic leukemia. This material consisted of PBMCs, taken after 24 months of ibrutinib treatment.

CDR3 bases: TGTGCCAGCAGTCCCGATCGAGCGGGATTAAAGTACGAGCAGTACTTC. It is translated as CASSPDRAGLKYEQYF. The chain has TRBV2 and TRBJ2-7; TRBD2 aligns across 7 bases. CDR1 is SNHLY and CDR2 is FYNNEI in the germline V gene. V lost 5 bases and J lost 4; bases outside the gene matches: 14. The CDR3 has 16 residues.